This TCR beta chain was obtained from a study of cytomegalovirus exposure and HLA in healthy donors. Notes on the study in general: In vitro confirmation showed three CMV-associated chains to be CMV antigen specific. TCR clusters originating in the first cohort tended to co-occur in the approximately 120 validation repertoires, according to a later analysis. Cytomegalovirus status was reportedly diagnosed by the classifier with high specificity and sensitivity.

Produced via immunoSEQ multiplex PCR; TCRdb's table is partial and in-frame only. The profile shows roughly 52,000 clones, about nine tenths of them singletons. An approximately 130-subject validation cohort, separate from the approximately 720-subject first cohort, supplied the donors. Germline V lookup: CDR1 LNHDA, CDR2 SQIVND (reference sequence). The CDR3 is made up of 15 amino acids. Trimming pared 3 bases from V and 3 bases from J, leaving 15 bases between. With regard to this clone: No antigen is known for it.

The TCR sequence derives from a man younger than 35 in good health and CMV-seronegative. Sequences were obtained from PBMCs. The V and J genes are TRBV19 and TRBJ2-7; D gene ambiguous. The CDR3 sequence: CASSIRLGPNYEQYF. CDR3 DNA sequence: TGTGCCAGTAGTATCCGCCTAGGCCCTAACTACGAGCAGTACTTC.